This TCR beta chain was profiled in a study of shared clonotypes between healthy human individuals. Measured with immunoSEQ multiplex PCR; TCRdb has only the in-frame clones, and not every one. The top ten hold approximately 1.5% of the sample, which has about 1 million clones, 70% to 80% seen once. This CDR3 spans 14 amino acids. Germline assignment: CDR1 SSHAT and CDR2 FNYEAQ (reference sequence). The chain employs TRBV7-7 and TRBJ2-5; TRBD1 might be the D (5 bases). Material: memory CD4+ T cells sorted from blood. Subset noted: CD45RA-negative fraction. The source is a man between 18 and 29 years old in good health. CDR3 sequence (DNA): TGTGCTAGCTCACTTAGGGGCGATCCGGAGACCCAGTACTTC. As protein: CASSLRGDPETQYF.